Sequencing of this T cell receptor beta chain was carried out in a study of T-cell memory formation after mild COVID-19. Study-level background: Largely, the TCR clusters proved donor specific.

cDNA libraries for TCR alpha and TCR beta, carrying sample barcodes and UMIs, came from 5'RACE with constant-segment primers. In TCRdb, the 5' RACE reads were re-called with MiXCR into one record per CDR3 protein. The sample gives 75,000 to 95,000 distinct CDR3 sequences, around 16% of which show up once; under 45% is in the top ten. CDR3 length equals 16 residues. V lost 4 bases and J 0 bases, leaving 13 bases between the germline ends. In germline, CDR1 is WNHNN, CDR2 SYGVQD (reference sequence). This chain uses TRBV10-1 with TRBJ1-3; unclear D gene. The source material was PBMCs or a T cell subset sorted from them (not recorded which). The receptor was isolated from a man between 18 and 29 years old who had mild COVID-19 (a few samples of this study predate the infection). Cell type and time point are not known. The CDR3 sequence: CASSVGGHYSGNTIYF. CDR3 nucleotide sequence: TGCGCCAGCAGTGTTGGAGGCCACTACTCTGGAAACACCATATATTTT.